Presented here are 3 T cell receptor beta chains from one specimen sequenced in a study of PD-1 blockade in mismatch repair-deficient tumors. Generated by immunoSEQ multiplex PCR, the TCRdb table keeps only in-frame clones and is missing some. This table has 100,000 or so clones, 82% appearing once. Sequences were derived from peripheral blood, sampled about eight months after starting pembrolizumab. Receptors originate from an adult with mismatch repair-deficient cancer.

This sequence joins TRBV30 and TRBJ1-1, with 7 bases fitting TRBD1. V was clipped by 0 bases and J by 1 base; unmatched bases: 5. Germline values: CDR1 GTSNPN, CDR2 SVGIG (reference sequence). The CDR3 consists of 15 residues. The CDR3 nucleotides read TGTGCCTGGAGTGTGTTCGGGACAGAGAACACTGAAGCTTTCTTT. Translating gives CAWSVFGTENTEAFF. The complete variable domain, with remaining parts taken from reference TRBV30 and TRBJ1-1, reads SQTIHQWPATLVQPVGSPLSLECTVEGTSNPNLYWYRQAAGRGLQLLFYSVGIGQISSEVPQNLSASRPQDRQFILSSKKLLLSDSGFYLCAWSVFGTENTEAFFGQGTRLTVV.

This chain uses TRBV5-1 with TRBJ2-7; D is tentatively TRBD1 or TRBD2 (5 bases each). Germline CDR1 reads SGHRS; CDR2 reads YFSETQ. The CDR3 contains 13 residues. Trimming cost V 0 bases and J 8 bases, with 12 bases left between them. CDR3 sequence reads: CASSLDQGRKQYF. CDR3 DNA: TGCGCCAGCAGCTTGGACCAGGGACGGAAGCAGTACTTC.

The V call is TRBV5-8, the J call TRBJ2-1; 9 positions match TRBD1. Trimming cost V 3 bases and J 6 bases; bases outside gene matches: 10. Per the germline V gene, CDR1 is SGHTS and CDR2 is YDEGEE. CDR3 length: 16 amino acids. The CDR3 sequence is CASSSLRGQGANEQFF. CDR3 bases: TGTGCCAGCAGCTCTTTGCGGGGACAGGGTGCCAATGAGCAGTTCTTC. The variable domain in full, completed from reference TRBV5-8 and TRBJ2-1, reads EAGVTQSPTHLIKTRGQQATLRCSPISGHTSVYWYQQALGLGLQFLLWYDEGEERNRGNFPPRFSGRQFPNYSSELNVNALELEDSALYLCASSSLRGQGANEQFFGPGTRLTVL.